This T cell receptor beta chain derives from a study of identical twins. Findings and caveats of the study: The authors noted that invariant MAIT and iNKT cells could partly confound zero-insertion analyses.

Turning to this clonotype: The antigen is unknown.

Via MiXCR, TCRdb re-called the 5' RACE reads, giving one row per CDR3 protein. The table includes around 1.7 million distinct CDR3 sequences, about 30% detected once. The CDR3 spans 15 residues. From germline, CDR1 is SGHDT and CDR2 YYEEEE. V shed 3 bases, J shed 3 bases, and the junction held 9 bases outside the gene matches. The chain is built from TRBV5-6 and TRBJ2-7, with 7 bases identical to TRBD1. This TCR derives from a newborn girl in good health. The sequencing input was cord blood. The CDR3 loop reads CASSSPGQSNYEQYF. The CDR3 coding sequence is TGTGCCAGCAGCTCCCCGGGACAGAGTAACTACGAGCAGTACTTC.